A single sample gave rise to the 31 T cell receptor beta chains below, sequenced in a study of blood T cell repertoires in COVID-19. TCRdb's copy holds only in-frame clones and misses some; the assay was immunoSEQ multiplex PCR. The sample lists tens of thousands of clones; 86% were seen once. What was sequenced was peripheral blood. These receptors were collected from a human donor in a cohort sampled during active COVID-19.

The CDR3 is CASKMTGGIGYTF. In DNA, the CDR3 is TGTGCCAGCAAAATGACAGGGGGCATAGGCTACACCTTC. The chain carries TRBV6-5 and TRBJ1-2, with 10 bases identical to TRBD1. The CDR3 sequence is 13 residues long. V trimming: 7 bases; J trimming: 8 bases; junction bases outside the gene matches: 7. Germline CDR1 and CDR2: MNHEY and SVGAGI.

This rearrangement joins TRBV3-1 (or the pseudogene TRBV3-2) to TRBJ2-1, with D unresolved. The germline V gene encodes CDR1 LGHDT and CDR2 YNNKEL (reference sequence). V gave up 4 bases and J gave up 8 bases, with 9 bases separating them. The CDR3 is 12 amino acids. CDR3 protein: CASSPSVDEQFF. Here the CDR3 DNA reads TGTGCCAGCAGCCCCTCAGTGGATGAGCAGTTCTTC.

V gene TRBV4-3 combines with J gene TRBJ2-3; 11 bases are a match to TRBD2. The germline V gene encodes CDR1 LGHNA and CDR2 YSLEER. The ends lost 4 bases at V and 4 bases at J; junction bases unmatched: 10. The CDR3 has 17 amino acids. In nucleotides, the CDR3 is TGCGCCAGCAGCCCAAATATAGCGGGGGGGCCATCAGATACGCAGTATTTT. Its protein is CASSPNIAGGPSDTQYF.

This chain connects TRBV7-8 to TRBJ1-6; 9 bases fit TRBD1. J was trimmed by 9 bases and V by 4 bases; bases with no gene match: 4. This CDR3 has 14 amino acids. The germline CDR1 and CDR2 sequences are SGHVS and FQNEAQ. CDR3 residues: CASSSGQGSSPLHF. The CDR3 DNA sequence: TGTGCCAGCAGCTCGGGACAGGGTAGTTCACCCCTCCACTTT.

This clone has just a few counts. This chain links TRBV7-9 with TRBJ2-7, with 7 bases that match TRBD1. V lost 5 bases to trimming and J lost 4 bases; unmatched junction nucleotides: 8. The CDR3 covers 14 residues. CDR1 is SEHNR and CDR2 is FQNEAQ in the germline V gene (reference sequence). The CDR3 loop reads CASSLRQGSYEQYF. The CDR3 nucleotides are TGTGCCAGCAGCCTACGACAGGGATCATACGAGCAGTACTTC. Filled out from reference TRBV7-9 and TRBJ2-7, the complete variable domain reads DTGVSQNPRHKITKRGQNVTFRCDPISEHNRLYWYRQTLGQGPEFLTYFQNEAQLEKSRLLSDRFSAERPKGSFSTLEIQRTEQGDSAMYLCASSLRQGSYEQYFGPGTRLTVT.

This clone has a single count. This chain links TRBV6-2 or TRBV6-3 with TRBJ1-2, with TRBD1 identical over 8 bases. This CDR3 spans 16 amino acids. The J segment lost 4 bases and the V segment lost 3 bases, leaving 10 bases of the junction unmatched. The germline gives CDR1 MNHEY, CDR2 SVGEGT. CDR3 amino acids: CASSYSATGVTYGYTF. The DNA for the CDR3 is TGTGCCAGCAGTTATAGTGCGACAGGGGTCACCTATGGCTACACCTTC.

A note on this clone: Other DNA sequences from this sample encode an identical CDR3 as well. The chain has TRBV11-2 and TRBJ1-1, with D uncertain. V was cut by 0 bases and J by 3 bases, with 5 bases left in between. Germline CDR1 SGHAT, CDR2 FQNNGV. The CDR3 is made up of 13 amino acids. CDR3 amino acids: CASSLDRDTEAFF. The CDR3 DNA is TGTGCCAGCAGCTTAGATCGTGACACTGAAGCTTTCTTT. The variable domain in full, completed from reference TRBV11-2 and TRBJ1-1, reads EAGVAQSPRYKIIEKRQSVAFWCNPISGHATLYWYQQILGQGPKLLIQFQNNGVVDDSQLPKDRFSAERLKGVDSTLKIQPAKLEDSAVYLCASSLDRDTEAFFGQGTRLTVV.

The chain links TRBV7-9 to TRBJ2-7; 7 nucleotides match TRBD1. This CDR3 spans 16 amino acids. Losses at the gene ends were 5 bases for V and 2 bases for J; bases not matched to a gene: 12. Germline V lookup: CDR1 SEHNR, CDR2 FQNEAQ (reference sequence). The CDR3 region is CASSPRTGLAPYEQYF. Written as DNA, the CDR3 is TGTGCCAGCAGCCCGCGGACAGGCCTCGCTCCCTACGAGCAGTACTTC.

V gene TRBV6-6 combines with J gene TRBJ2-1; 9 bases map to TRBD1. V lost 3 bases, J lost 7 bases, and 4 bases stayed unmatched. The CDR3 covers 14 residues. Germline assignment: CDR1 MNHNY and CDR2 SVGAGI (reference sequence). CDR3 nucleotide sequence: TGTGCCAGCAGTTATGTAGGGACAGGGAATGAGCAGTTCTTC. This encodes CASSYVGTGNEQFF.

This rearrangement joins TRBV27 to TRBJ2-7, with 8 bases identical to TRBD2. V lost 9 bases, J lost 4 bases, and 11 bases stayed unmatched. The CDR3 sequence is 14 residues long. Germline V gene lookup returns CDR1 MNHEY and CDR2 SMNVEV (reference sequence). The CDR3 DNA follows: TGTGCCAGTAGCCCCGGGACTAGTATTTACGAGCAGTACTTC. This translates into CASSPGTSIYEQYF.

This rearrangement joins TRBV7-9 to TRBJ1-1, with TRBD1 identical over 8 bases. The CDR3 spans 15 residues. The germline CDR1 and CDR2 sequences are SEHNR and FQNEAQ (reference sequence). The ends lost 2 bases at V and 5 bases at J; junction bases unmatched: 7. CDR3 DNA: TGTGCCAGCAGCTTAAGAGGACAGGGTAGTACTGAAGCTTTCTTT. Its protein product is CASSLRGQGSTEAFF.

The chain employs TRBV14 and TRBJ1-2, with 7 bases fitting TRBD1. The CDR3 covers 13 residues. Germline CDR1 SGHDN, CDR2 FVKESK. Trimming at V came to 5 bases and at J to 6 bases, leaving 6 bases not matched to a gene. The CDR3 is CASSSRTGNGYTF. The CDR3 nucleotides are TGTGCCAGCAGCTCGCGGACAGGAAATGGCTACACCTTC.

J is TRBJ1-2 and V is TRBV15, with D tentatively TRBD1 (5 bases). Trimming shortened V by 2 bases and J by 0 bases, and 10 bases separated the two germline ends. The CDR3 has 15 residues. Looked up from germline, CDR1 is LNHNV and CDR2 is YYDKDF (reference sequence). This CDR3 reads CATSRPRETNYGYTF. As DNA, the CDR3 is TGTGCCACCAGCAGACCCAGGGAAACTAACTATGGCTACACCTTC.

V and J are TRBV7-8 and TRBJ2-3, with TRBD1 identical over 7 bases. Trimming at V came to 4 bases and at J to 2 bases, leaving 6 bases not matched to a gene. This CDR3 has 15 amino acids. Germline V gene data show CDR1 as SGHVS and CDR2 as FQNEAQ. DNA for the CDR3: TGTGCCAGCAGCTCAATGGACAGGCTCACAGATACGCAGTATTTT. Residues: CASSSMDRLTDTQYF. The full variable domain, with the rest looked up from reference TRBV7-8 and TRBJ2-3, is GAGVSQSPRYKVAKRGQDVALRCDPISGHVSLFWYQQALGQGPEFLTYFQNEAQLDKSGLPSDRFFAERPEGSVSTLKIQRTQQEDSAVYLCASSSMDRLTDTQYFGPGTRLTVL.

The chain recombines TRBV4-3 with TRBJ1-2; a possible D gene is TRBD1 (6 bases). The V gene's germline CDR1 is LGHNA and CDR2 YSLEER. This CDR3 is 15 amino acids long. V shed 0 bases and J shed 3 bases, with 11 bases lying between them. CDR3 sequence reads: CASSQDNRVDYGYTF. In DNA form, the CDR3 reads TGCGCCAGCAGCCAAGATAACAGGGTCGACTATGGCTACACCTTC.

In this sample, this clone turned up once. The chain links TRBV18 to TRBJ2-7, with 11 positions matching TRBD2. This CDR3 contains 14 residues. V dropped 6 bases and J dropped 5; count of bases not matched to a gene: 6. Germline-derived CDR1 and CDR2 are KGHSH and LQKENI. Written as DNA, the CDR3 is TGTGCCAGCTCGACACTAGCGGGAGAAGACGAGCAGTACTTC. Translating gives CASSTLAGEDEQYF.

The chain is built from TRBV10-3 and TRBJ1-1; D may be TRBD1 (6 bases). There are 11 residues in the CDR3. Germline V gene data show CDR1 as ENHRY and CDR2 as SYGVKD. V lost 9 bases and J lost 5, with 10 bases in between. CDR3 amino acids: CAIRGGTEAFF. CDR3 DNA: TGTGCCATTAGGGGGGGGACTGAAGCTTTCTTT.

CDR3 DNA: TGTGCCATCAGTGCTGAAGCGGGCACGAACACCGGGGAGCTGTTTTTT. Amino acid sequence: CAISAEAGTNTGELFF. V and J are TRBV10-3 and TRBJ2-2; D is possibly TRBD2 (6 bases). This CDR3 spans 16 amino acids. The germline V gene has CDR1 ENHRY and CDR2 SYGVKD. The ends were cut back, 4 bases at V and 0 bases at J, with 12 bases in the middle.

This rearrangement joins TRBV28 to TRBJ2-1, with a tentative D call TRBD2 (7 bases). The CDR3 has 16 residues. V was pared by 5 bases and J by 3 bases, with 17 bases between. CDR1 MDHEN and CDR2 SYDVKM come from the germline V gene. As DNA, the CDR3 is TGTGCCAGCAGTGACGGACTGAGGGGGGGCTACAATGAGCAGTTCTTC. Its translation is CASSDGLRGGYNEQFF.

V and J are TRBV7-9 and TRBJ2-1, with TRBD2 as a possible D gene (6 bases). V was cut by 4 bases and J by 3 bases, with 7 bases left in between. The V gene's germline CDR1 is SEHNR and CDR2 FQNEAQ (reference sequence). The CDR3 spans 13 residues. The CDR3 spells CASSSTSYNEQFF. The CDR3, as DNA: TGTGCCAGCAGCTCGACTAGCTACAATGAGCAGTTCTTC.

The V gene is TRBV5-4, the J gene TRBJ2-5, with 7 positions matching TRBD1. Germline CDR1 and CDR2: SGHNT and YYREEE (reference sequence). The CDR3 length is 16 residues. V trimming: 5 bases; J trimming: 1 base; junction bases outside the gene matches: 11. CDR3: CASSPIRGKGQETQYF. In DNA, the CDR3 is TGTGCCAGCAGTCCTATCAGGGGGAAGGGCCAAGAGACCCAGTACTTC.

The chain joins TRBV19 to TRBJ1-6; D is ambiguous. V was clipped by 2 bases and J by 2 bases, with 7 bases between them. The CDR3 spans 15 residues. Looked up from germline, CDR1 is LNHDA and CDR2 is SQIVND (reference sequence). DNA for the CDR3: TGTGCCAGTAGTATATGGCTGACCTATAATTCACCCCTCCACTTT. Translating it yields CASSIWLTYNSPLHF.

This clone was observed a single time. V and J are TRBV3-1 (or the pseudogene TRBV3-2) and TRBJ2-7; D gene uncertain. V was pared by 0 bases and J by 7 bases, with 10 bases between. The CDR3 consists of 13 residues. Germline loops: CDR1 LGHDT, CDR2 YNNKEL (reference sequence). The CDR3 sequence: CASSQDLPREQYF. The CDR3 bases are TGTGCCAGCAGCCAAGATCTGCCTAGGGAGCAGTACTTC.

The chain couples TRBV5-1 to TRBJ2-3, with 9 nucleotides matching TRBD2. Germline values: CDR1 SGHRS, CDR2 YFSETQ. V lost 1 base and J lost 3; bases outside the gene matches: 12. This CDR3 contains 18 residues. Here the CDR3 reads CASSLPLIAGEGTDTQYF. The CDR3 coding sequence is TGCGCCAGCAGCTTGCCCCTAATAGCGGGAGAAGGAACAGATACGCAGTATTTT.

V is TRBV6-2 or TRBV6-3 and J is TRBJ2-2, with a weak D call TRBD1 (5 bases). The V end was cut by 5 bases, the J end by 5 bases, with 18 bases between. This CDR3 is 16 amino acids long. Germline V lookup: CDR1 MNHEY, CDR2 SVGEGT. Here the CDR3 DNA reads TGTGCCAGCAGTCGCCCTATTACAGGTTCTACCGGGGAGCTGTTTTTT. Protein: CASSRPITGSTGELFF.

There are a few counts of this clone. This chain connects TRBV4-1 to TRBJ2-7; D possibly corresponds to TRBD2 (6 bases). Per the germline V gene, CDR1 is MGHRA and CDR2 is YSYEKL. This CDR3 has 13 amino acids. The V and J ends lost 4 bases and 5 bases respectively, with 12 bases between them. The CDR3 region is CASSPFGGDEQYF. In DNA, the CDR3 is TGCGCCAGCAGCCCTTTCGGGGGAGACGAGCAGTACTTC.

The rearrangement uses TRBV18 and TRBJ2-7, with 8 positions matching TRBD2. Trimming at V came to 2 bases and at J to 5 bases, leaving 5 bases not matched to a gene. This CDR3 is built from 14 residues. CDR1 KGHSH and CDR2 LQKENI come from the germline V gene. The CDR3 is CASSPSLAGHEQYF. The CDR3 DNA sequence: TGTGCCAGCTCACCATCCCTAGCGGGCCACGAGCAGTACTTC.

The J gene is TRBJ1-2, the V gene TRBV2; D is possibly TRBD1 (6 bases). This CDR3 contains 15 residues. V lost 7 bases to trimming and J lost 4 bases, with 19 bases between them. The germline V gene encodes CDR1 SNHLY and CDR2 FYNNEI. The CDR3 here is CASIQDSQPGYGYTF. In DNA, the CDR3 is TGTGCCAGCATTCAGGACAGTCAGCCTGGCTATGGCTACACCTTC. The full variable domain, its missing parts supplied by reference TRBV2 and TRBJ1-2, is EPEVTQTPSHQVTQMGQEVILRCVPISNHLYFYWYRQILGQKVEFLVSFYNNEISEKSEIFDDQFSVERPDGSNFTLKIRSTKLEDSAMYFCASIQDSQPGYGYTFGSGTRLTVV.

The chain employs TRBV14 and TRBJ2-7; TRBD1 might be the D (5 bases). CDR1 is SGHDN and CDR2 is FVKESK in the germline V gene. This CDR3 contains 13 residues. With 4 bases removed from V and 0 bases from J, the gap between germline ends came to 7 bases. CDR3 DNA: TGTGCCAGCAGCCCGGACAACTCCTACGAGCAGTACTTC. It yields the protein CASSPDNSYEQYF.

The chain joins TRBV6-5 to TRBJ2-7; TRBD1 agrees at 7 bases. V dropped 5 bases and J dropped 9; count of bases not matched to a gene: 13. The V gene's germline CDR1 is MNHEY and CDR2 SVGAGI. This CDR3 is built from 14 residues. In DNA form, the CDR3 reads TGTGCCAGCAGTCCACTCCAAGGGACAGTACTGCAGTACTTC. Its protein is CASSPLQGTVLQYF.

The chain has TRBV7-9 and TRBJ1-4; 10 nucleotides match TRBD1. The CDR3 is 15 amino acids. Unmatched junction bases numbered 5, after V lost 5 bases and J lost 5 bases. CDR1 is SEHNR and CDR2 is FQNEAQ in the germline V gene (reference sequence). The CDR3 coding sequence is TGTGCCAGCAGCCCAGGGACAGGGGAAAATGAAAAACTGTTTTTT. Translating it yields CASSPGTGENEKLFF.